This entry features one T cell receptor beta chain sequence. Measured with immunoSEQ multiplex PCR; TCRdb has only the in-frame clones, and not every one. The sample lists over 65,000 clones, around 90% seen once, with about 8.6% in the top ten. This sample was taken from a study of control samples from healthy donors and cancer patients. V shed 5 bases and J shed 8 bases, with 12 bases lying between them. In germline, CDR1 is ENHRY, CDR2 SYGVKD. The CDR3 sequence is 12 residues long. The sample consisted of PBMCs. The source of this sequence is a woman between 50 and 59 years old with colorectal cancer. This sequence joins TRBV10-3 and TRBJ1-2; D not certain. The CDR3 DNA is TGTGCCATCAGTCCCGGCGAAGAAGGCTACACCTTC. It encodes CAISPGEEGYTF.